This TCR beta chain emerged from a study of neurological immune-mediated disorders (dated by TCRdb to about 2019). Study-level background: Among the approximately 35 multiple sclerosis patients, relapsing-remitting MS accounted for around 30 and secondary progressive MS accounted for 3. Longitudinal samples, technical triplicates and paired sorted CD4+ and CD8+ T-cell subsets, alongside PBMC samples, were included among the approximately 110 TCR-beta libraries. Peripheral blood TCR-beta repertoires from patients with HTLV-I-associated myelopathy (HAM/TSP), patients with multiple sclerosis, and healthy controls were compared in the study using UMI-based sequencing. Of the roughly 71 subjects in the cohort, about 14 were HAM/TSP patients, some 34 were multiple sclerosis patients, and approximately 20 were healthy controls.

Beyond this particular receptor, the publication reports: Repertoires from 18 of 34 MS patients were grouped by phylogenetic analysis into a cluster of related CDR3 sequences, suggesting a possible repertoire-level signature. TCR clonal expansion was highest in HAM/TSP patients and lowest in MS patients, with MS patients falling below even healthy controls. The MS cluster was not associated with any clinical or MRI features, and the authors stated that larger cohorts are needed. No identical CDR3 amino acid sequences were shared among expanded clones across subjects, suggesting private TCR-beta repertoires in all groups.

Spanning cysteine to phenylalanine, the CDR3 consists of 12 amino acids. Only the CDR3 part of the read is kept: 36 bases, read in frame from the first base. From a lookup of the germline V gene, CDR1 and CDR2 are MGHRA and YSYEKL. V loses 2 bases, J loses 8 bases, and the germline ends lie 4 bases apart. To synthesize cDNA, template-switch 5'RACE was performed with a primer carrying a 10-nucleotide random unique molecular identifier so that each TCR transcript was tagged. Every sequencing run yielded over 180 million TCR-beta sequences covering 15-18 subjects. Total RNA was extracted with the RNeasy kit. The KAPA Real-time Library Amplification kit was used to amplify TCR-beta VDJ regions with primers for the TCR constant region and the 5'RACE anchor. Sample indexes and Illumina adaptors were added in a first PCR, and a second PCR then increased library yield. The roughly 650 bp TCR product was size-selected on a 2% E-gel SizeSelection system after Ampure bead purification. Library quality was checked on a Bioanalyzer, concentration was measured with Qubit, and libraries were quantified with the Kapa Library Quantification kit before pooling. An Illumina HiSeq 2500 sequenced the libraries paired-end 2 x 150 bp. To increase sequence diversity, about 23-30% phiX was spiked into each library pool. On the authors' methods: The UMI-based MiGEC pipeline processed quality-filtered reads and removed over 85% of raw TCR sequences during error correction. VDJ genes were aligned to IMGT germline references, and each clonotype was defined by a unique CDR3 amino acid sequence together with V-J genes. VDJtools evaluated clonal expansion, Shannon diversity and CDR3 relatedness (CalcPairwiseDistances, ClusterSamples); CLCbio workbench built phylogenetic trees. Clones with at least 8 unique UMIs were defined as expanded, with this threshold being based on coefficient-of-variation modelling across technical triplicates. Through fastp at Q25 and MiXCR, TCRdb rebuilt clones from the public reads, retaining in-frame beta chains. Rows with one shared CDR3 protein collapse into an entry with the most common genes and DNA. In this record, the V and J calls reflect TCRdb's handling and not the investigators' own analysis. This sample gives about 53,000 distinct CDR3 sequences in total; roughly 3.2% of them show up just once. Of the sample, about 3% is held by the ten largest clones.

For unsorted PBMC libraries, 2 million PBMCs were used after storage in RNAlater at -80 degrees C until RNA extraction. The multiple sclerosis patients were enrolled in a US clinical protocol that evaluated disease progression with magnetic resonance imaging. Peripheral blood was subjected to Ficoll-Hypaque density gradient centrifugation to isolate PBMCs, which were then cryopreserved in liquid nitrogen. This clonotype was detected ten times or more. Which antigen it targets is not known. Qualities for individual bases were not recorded, and no much larger clone is one base off. The source of this sequence is a woman aged 25 to 45 with multiple sclerosis. The sample comprised PBMCs. Recombination connected TRBV4-1 to TRBJ1-6; no D gene can be assigned with confidence. The CDR3 reads as follows: CASSQMYSPLHF. In nucleotides, the sequence is TGCGCCAGCAGCCAAATGTATTCACCCCTCCACTTT.